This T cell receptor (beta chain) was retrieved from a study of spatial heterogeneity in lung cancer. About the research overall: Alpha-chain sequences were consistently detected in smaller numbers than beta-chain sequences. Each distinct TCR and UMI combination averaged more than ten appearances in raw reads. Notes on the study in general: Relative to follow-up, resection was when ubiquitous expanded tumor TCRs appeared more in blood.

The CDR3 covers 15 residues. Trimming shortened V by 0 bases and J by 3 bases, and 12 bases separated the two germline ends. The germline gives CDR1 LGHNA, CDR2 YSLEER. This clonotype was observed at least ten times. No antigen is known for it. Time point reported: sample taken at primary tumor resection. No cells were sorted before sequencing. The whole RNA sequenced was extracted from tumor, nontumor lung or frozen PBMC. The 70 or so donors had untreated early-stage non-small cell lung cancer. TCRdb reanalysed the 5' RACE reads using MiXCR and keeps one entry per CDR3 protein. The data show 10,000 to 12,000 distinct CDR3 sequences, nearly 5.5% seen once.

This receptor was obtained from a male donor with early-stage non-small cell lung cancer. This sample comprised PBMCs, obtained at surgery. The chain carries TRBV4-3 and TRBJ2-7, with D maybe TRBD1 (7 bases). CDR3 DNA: TGCGCCAGCAGCCAAGAGGACAGGAGGGTCTACGAGCAGTACTTC. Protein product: CASSQEDRRVYEQYF.